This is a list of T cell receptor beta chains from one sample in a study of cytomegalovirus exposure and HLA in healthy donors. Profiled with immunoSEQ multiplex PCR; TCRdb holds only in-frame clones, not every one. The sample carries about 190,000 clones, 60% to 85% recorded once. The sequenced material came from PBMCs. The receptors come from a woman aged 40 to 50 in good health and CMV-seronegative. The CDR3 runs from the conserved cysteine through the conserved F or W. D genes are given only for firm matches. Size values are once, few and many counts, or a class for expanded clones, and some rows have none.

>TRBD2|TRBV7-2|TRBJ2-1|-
TGTGCCAGCAGCTCGACCGGGACTAGCGGATCCAATGAGCAGTTCTTC
CASSSTGTSGSNEQFF
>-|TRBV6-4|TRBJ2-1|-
TGTGCCAGCCGTAGCGGCTACAATGAGCAGTTCTTC
CASRSGYNEQFF
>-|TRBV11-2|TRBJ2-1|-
TGTGCCAGCAGCGGACTGGGGTTATACAATGAGCAGTTCTTC
CASSGLGLYNEQFF
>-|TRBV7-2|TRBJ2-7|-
TGTGCCAGCAGCTTGAGGCCCCCGGACGAGCAGTACTTC
CASSLRPPDEQYF
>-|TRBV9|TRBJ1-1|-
TGTGCCAGCAGCGTATCACCCCAGGGATCTGGTACTGAAGCTTTCTTT
CASSVSPQGSGTEAFF
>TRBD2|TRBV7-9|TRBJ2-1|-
TGTTCCAGCAGCCTCCGGGGCAGCGGGGTCTACAATGAGCAGTTCTTC
CSSSLRGSGVYNEQFF
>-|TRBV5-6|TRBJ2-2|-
TGTGCCAGCACCCCCGCTGTTTTTCAGGCCGGGGAGCTGTTTTTT
CASTPAVFQAGELFF
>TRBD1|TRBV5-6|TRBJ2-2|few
TGTGCCAGCAGCCCCCGGACAGGGTTCGCCGGGGAGCTGTTTTTT
CASSPRTGFAGELFF
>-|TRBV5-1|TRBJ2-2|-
TGCGCCAGCAGCCTTGACTACACCAACACCGGGGAGCTGTTTTTT
CASSLDYTNTGELFF
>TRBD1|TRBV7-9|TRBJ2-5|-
TGTGCCAGCAGCTTAGGACAGGGAACGAGAGAGACCCAGTACTTC
CASSLGQGTRETQYF
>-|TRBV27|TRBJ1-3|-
TGTGCCAGCAGTTTACAGGGTGGAAACACCATATATTTT
CASSLQGGNTIYF
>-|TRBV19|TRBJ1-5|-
TGTGCCGCCAAGGGAGGGAATCAGCCCCAGCATTTT
CAAKGGNQPQHF
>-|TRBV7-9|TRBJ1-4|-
TGTGCCAGCAGCTCAGCGGGGGGACCAAATGAAAAACTGTTTTTT
CASSSAGGPNEKLFF
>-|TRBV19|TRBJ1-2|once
TGTGCCAGTAACCCCGGGCAGGGGAACTATGGCTACACCTTC
CASNPGQGNYGYTF
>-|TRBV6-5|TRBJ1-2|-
TGTGCCAGCAGAACCGCAGATGGCTACACCTTC
CASRTADGYTF
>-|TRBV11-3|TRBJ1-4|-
TGTGCCAGCAGTCGCACAGGGTCAAATGAAAAACTGTTTTTT
CASSRTGSNEKLFF
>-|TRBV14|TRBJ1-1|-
TGTGCCAGCAGCCCTACAAGGGAGACTGAAGCTTTCTTT
CASSPTRETEAFF
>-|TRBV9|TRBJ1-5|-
TGTGCCAGCAGCGTATCAGGGGCAAATCAGCCCCAGCATTTT
CASSVSGANQPQHF
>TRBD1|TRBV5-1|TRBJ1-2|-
TGCGCCAGCAGCTCGGGACAGGGCTATGGCTACACCTTC
CASSSGQGYGYTF
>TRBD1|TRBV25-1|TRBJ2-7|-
TGTGCCAGCAGTACTAGAGATCAGGGGGTTAAGTACGAGCAGTACTTC
CASSTRDQGVKYEQYF
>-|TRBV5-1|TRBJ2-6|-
TGCGCCAGCAGCTTGGCGGACGGGCGGGGCTCTGGGGCCAACGTCCTGACTTTC
CASSLADGRGSGANVLTF
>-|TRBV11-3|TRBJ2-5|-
TGTGCCAGCAGCTGGGGACAAGCCTCGGAGACCCAGTACTTC
CASSWGQASETQYF
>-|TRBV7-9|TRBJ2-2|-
TGTTCCAGCAACCGGGACATAGACACCGGGGAGCTGTTTTTT
CSSNRDIDTGELFF
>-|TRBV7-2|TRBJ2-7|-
TGTGCCAGCAGCTTGGCCGAAGGAGCGAGCGAGCAGTACTTC
CASSLAEGASEQYF
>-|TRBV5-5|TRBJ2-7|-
TGTGCCAGCAGCTTGGACCGGGCAGCGGGCTACGAGCAGTACTTC
CASSLDRAAGYEQYF
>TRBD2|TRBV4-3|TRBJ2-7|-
TGCGCCAGCAGCCAAGAGGTGCGGGGGTATCCTAGGAACGAGCAGTACTTC
CASSQEVRGYPRNEQYF
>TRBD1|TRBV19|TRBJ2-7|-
TGTGCCAGTAGTACGACAGGGGGTCCCTACGAGCAGTACTTC
CASSTTGGPYEQYF
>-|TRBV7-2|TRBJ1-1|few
TGTGCCAGCAGCCCGCAGGGTGCGGGGACTGAAGCTTTCTTT
CASSPQGAGTEAFF
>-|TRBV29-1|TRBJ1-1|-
TGCAGCGTTGAAGACGGGGGTTTGCACACTGAAGCTTTCTTT
CSVEDGGLHTEAFF
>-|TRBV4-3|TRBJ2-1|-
TGCGCCAGCAGCCAAGATCGGGACTTCTACAATGAGCAGTTCTTC
CASSQDRDFYNEQFF
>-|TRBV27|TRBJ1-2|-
TGTGCCAGCAGACCCAAAGGCAGCGAAGGCTACACCTTC
CASRPKGSEGYTF
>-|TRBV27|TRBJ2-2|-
TGTGCCAGCAGCCGAAGGGGGGGCGGGGAGCTGTTTTTT
CASSRRGGGELFF
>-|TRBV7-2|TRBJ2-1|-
TGTGCCAGCACCATCGGACCGGAGGGGTCCAATGAGCAGTTCTTC
CASTIGPEGSNEQFF
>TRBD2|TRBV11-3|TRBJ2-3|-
TGTGCCAGCAGCTCGGGACTAGCGGGAGGGCTCACAGATACGCAGTATTTT
CASSSGLAGGLTDTQYF
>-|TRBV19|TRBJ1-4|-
TGTGCCAGTAGCAGGGATAGGGAAAAACTGTTTTTT
CASSRDREKLFF
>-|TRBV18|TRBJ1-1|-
TGTGCCAGCTCACCACCTAAGGGATTAGCGGACACTGAAGCTTTCTTT
CASSPPKGLADTEAFF
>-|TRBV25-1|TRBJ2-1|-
TGTGCCAGCAGTGAATGGGAACGGGGTGAGCAGTTCTTC
CASSEWERGEQFF
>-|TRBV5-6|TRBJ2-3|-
TGTGCCAGCAGCCCGGTGGGAGCCCCGACAGATACGCAGTATTTT
CASSPVGAPTDTQYF
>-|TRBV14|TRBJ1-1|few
TGTGCCAGCAGCCAAGAGGTGGGGGCTAGCACTGAAGCTTTCTTT
CASSQEVGASTEAFF
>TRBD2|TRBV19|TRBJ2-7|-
TGTGCCAGTAGCAACAGGGGGACTAGCGGGAGTCCCCGCGAGCAGTACTTC
CASSNRGTSGSPREQYF
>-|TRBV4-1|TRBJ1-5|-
TGCGCCAGCAGCCAAGTTCAGGGGAATCAGCCCCAGCATTTT
CASSQVQGNQPQHF